The clone carrying this T cell receptor (beta chain) has more than one count but fewer than ten. Its antigen remains unknown. TCRdb's copy holds only in-frame clones and misses some; the assay was immunoSEQ multiplex PCR. The sample has tens of thousands of clones, less than 75% seen once. This record belongs to a study of a mutant IDH1 vaccine in newly diagnosed glioma. Time point described: week 47, end of study. Every single dose of the vaccine, 300 ug of mutant IDH1 20-mer peptide, came with topical imiquimod. The CDR3 consists of 14 residues. Deletions cut 8 bases from V and 5 bases from J, with 17 bases between. The germline CDR1 and CDR2 sequences are SNHLY and FYNNEI.

The rearrangement uses TRBV2 and TRBJ2-3; possible D gene TRBD1, 5 bases. This sequence originates from a man aged 35 to 55 with glioma. Some clones in this sample may be carry-over from other donors' samples. This specimen was peripheral blood mononuclear cells (PBMCs), taken from a glioma patient whose treatment included an IDH1 peptide vaccine. The CDR3 region is CASRTSPALDTQYF. For the CDR3, the DNA is TGTGCCAGCCGGACATCCCCCGCACTAGATACGCAGTATTTT.